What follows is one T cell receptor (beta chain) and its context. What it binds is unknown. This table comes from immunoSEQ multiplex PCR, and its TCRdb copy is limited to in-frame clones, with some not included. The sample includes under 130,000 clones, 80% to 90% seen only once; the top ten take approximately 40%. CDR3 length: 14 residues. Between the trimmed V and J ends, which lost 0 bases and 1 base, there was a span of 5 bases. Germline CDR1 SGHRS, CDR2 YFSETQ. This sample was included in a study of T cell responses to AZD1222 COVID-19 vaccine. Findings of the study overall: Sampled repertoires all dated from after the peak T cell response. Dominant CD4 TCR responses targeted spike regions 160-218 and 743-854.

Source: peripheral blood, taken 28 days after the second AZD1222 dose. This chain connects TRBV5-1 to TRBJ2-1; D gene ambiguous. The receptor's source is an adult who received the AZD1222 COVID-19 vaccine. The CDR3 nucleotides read TGCGCCAGCAGCTTGGAACAGTCCTACAATGAGCAGTTCTTC. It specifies CASSLEQSYNEQFF.